One sample yielded the 13 T cell receptor beta chains listed below, sequenced in a study of identical twins. Each CDR3 protein is one row after TCRdb ran MiXCR on the 5' RACE reads. This sample has 500,000 to 700,000 distinct CDR3 sequences; less than 9% occur once, and the top ten carry 1.5% to 2%. The sample also formed part of further work on yellow fever vaccine responses in identical twins.

What was sequenced was PBMCs. The receptors here all came from a young woman in good health.

This clonotype came up many times. The rearrangement joins TRBV12-3 or TRBV12-4 to TRBJ2-2, with 7 bases matching TRBD1. The V gene end was trimmed by 5 bases and the J gene end by 7 bases; junction bases not matched to a gene: 7. The CDR3 consists of 14 residues. CDR3 sequence reads: CASSRQGRIGELFF. CDR3 in DNA: TGTGCCAGCAGTAGACAGGGTCGTATCGGGGAGCTGTTTTTT.

This clonotype was recorded at least ten times. The CDR3, as DNA: TGTGCCAGCAGGAAATCCGGGACTAGCCTCACAGATACGCAGTATTTT. Amino acid sequence: CASRKSGTSLTDTQYF. V and J are TRBV12-3 or TRBV12-4 and TRBJ2-3, with 9 bases fitting TRBD2. The J segment lost 2 bases and the V segment lost 6 bases, leaving 9 bases of the junction unmatched. This CDR3 is 16 amino acids long.

This clonotype was observed at least ten times. The chain is built from TRBV12-3 or TRBV12-4 and TRBJ1-1; D call uncertain. The CDR3 has 15 amino acids. V was cut by 5 bases and J by 0 bases, with 13 bases left in between. The CDR3 sequence: CASSTYLYMNTEAFF. The CDR3 nucleotides are TGTGCCAGCAGTACATACTTGTACATGAACACTGAAGCTTTCTTT.

This clonotype showed up just a few times. The chain links TRBV5-6 to TRBJ2-4, with D possibly being TRBD1 (6 bases). V lost 4 bases and J lost 8, with 10 bases in between. Per germline, CDR1 SGHDT and CDR2 YYEEEE. This CDR3 spans 12 amino acids. The CDR3 DNA sequence: TGTGCCAGCAGCCTACAGGGATACATTCAGTACTTC. It encodes CASSLQGYIQYF.

This clonotype was detected ten times or more. V usage is TRBV11-3 and J usage is TRBJ2-1; a possible D gene is TRBD1 (5 bases). The CDR3 contains 15 residues. Trimming removed 5 bases from V and 4 bases from J, with 15 bases in between. Germline V lookup: CDR1 SGHNT, CDR2 YENEEA. In DNA, the CDR3 is TGTGCCAGCAGCCCCCAGGGTAATCAATACAATGAGCAGTTCTTC. Amino acids: CASSPQGNQYNEQFF. The full variable domain, completed using reference TRBV11-3 and TRBJ2-1, is EAGVVQSPRYKIIEKKQPVAFWCNPISGHNTLYWYLQNLGQGPELLIRYENEEAVDDSQLPKDRFSAERLKGVDSTLKIQPAELGDSAVYLCASSPQGNQYNEQFFGPGTRLTVL.

This clonotype was seen repeatedly, ten times or more. This sequence joins TRBV4-1 and TRBJ2-1; D uncertain. The CDR3 consists of 13 residues. The germline V gene encodes CDR1 MGHRA and CDR2 YSYEKL. The V and J ends lost 5 bases and 4 bases respectively, with 9 bases between them. This CDR3 reads CASSRGEYNEQFF. The CDR3 coding sequence is TGCGCCAGCAGCAGAGGCGAGTACAATGAGCAGTTCTTC.

This clonotype was seen a few times. V gene TRBV5-5 combines with J gene TRBJ2-1; 7 nucleotides match TRBD2. The germline V gene encodes CDR1 SGHKS and CDR2 YYEKEE (reference sequence). J lost 6 bases, V lost 4 bases, and 13 bases had no gene match. The CDR3 has 16 residues. This CDR3 reads CASSPWPRGRGNEQFF. Written as DNA, the CDR3 is TGTGCCAGCAGCCCCTGGCCGAGAGGGAGGGGCAATGAGCAGTTCTTC. Full variable domain (outside the CDR3, taken from reference TRBV5-5 and TRBJ2-1): DAGVTQSPTHLIKTRGQQVTLRCSPISGHKSVSWYQQVLGQGPQFIFQYYEKEERGRGNFPDRFSARQFPNYSSELNVNALLLGDSALYLCASSPWPRGRGNEQFFGPGTRLTVL.

In its sample, this clonotype was seen many times. The chain carries TRBV28 and TRBJ1-5, with a possible D match to TRBD1 (6 bases). The V gene's germline CDR1 is MDHEN and CDR2 SYDVKM. V shed 5 bases and J shed 1 base, with 12 bases lying between them. The CDR3 extends over 15 amino acids. CDR3: CASSPQGESNQPQHF. The CDR3 nucleotides read TGTGCCAGCAGTCCACAGGGTGAGAGCAATCAGCCCCAGCATTTT.

In its sample, this clonotype was seen a few times. The chain combines TRBV4-1 with TRBJ2-7; 8 nucleotides agree with TRBD1. J was trimmed by 0 bases and V by 4 bases; bases with no gene match: 5. Germline V CDR1 and CDR2: MGHRA, YSYEKL. The CDR3 loop spans 15 amino acids. CDR3 region: CASSRDRGDSYEQYF. CDR3 nucleotide sequence: TGCGCCAGCAGCCGAGACAGGGGAGACTCCTACGAGCAGTACTTC.

The chain combines TRBV7-3 with TRBJ2-1; D is perhaps TRBD2 (6 bases). The CDR3 spans 15 residues. Deletions cut 5 bases from V and 7 bases from J, with 18 bases between. Germline values: CDR1 SGHTA, CDR2 FQGTGA. CDR3 sequence: CASSPRLVRQNEQFF. CDR3 nucleotides: TGTGCCAGCAGCCCCCGACTAGTTCGACAAAATGAGCAGTTCTTC.

The chain recombines TRBV20-1 with TRBJ2-5, with unresolved D. Germline V lookup: CDR1 DFQATT, CDR2 SNEGSKA (reference sequence). The CDR3 consists of 13 residues. V lost 7 bases to trimming and J lost 1 base, with 13 bases between them. The CDR3 sequence is CSGKGWIQETQYF. The CDR3, as DNA: TGCAGTGGAAAAGGCTGGATCCAAGAGACCCAGTACTTC.

This clonotype was observed many times. The chain has TRBV4-1 and TRBJ2-2, with D perhaps assigned TRBD1 or TRBD2 (5 bases each). The CDR3 contains 15 residues. V was trimmed by 0 bases and J by 6 bases, leaving 11 bases between them. Germline loops: CDR1 MGHRA, CDR2 YSYEKL. The CDR3 is CASSQDMGVPGELFF. The CDR3 DNA follows: TGCGCCAGCAGCCAAGATATGGGGGTACCCGGGGAGCTGTTTTTT.

This clonotype appeared a few times. The chain uses TRBV14 and TRBJ1-2, with D uncertain. The CDR3 runs to 14 residues. Germline V gives CDR1 SGHDN, CDR2 FVKESK. Trimming shortened V by 1 base and J by 4 bases, and 10 bases separated the two germline ends. CDR3 region: CASSQASKSYGYTF. Here the CDR3 DNA reads TGTGCCAGCAGCCAAGCAAGCAAGAGCTATGGCTACACCTTC.